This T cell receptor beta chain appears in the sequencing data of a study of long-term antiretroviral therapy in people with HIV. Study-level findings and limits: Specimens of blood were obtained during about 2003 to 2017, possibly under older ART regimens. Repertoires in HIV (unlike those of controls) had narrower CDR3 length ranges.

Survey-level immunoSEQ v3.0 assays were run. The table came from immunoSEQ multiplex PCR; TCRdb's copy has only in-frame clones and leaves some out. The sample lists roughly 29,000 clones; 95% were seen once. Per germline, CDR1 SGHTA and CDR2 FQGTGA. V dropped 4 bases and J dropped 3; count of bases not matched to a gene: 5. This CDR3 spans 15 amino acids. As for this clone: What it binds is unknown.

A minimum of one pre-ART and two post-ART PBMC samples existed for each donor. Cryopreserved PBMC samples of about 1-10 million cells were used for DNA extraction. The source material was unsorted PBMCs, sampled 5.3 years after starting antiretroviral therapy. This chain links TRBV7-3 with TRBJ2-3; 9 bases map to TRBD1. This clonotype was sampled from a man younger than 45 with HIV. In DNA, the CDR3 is TGTGCCAGCAGCTGGGCGGGACAGGGAACAGATACGCAGTATTTT. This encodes CASSWAGQGTDTQYF.